This T cell receptor (beta chain) was retrieved from a study of blood T cell repertoires in COVID-19. Original data processing: The assay estimated nucleated cells by amplifying reference gene primers. Produced via immunoSEQ multiplex PCR; TCRdb's table is partial and in-frame only. Clone size and the V and J calls come from that table; the DNA yielded D and trimming. The sample yields 90,000 to 120,000 clones, roughly 72% seen once. This clone was recorded a few times. The sequencing input was peripheral blood. The origin of this receptor is a man aged 80 or over with acute or convalescent COVID-19.

The CDR3 nucleotides read TGTGCCAGAATCCCCGGGACTAGCGGGAGATACAATGAGCAGTTCTTC. Protein: CARIPGTSGRYNEQFF. J is TRBJ2-1 and V is TRBV5-3, with 14 nucleotides matching TRBD2. TRBV5-3 is an ORF for which the function is uncertain. The CDR3 covers 16 residues. Trimming removed 6 bases from V and 4 bases from J; junction bases left unmatched: 6.